Shown below are 11 T cell receptor beta chains from a single sample sequenced in a study of blood T cell repertoires in COVID-19. Libraries were prepared by immunoSEQ multiplex PCR; TCRdb keeps only in-frame clonotypes and omits some of them. The sample records about 230,000 clones, 83% being singletons. The sample consisted of peripheral blood. Every receptor here comes from an elderly man with acute or convalescent COVID-19.

V and J are TRBV5-4 and TRBJ1-2, with 7 bases fitting TRBD1. Germline V CDR1 and CDR2: SGHNT, YYREEE (reference sequence). The V segment lost 4 bases and the J segment 0 bases; nucleotides outside the gene matches: 9. CDR3 length: 16 amino acids. The CDR3 loop is CASSRGQGTANYGYTF. CDR3 nucleotides: TGTGCCAGCAGCCGAGGGCAGGGGACAGCTAACTATGGCTACACCTTC.

V usage is TRBV5-1 and J usage is TRBJ2-1; 9 nucleotides agree with TRBD2. The length of the CDR3 is 15 residues. Looked up from germline, CDR1 is SGHRS and CDR2 is YFSETQ. Germline trimming cut 4 bases from V and 0 bases from J; bases unmatched to any gene: 2. The CDR3 here is CASSVSGSSYNEQFF. CDR3 coding DNA: TGCGCCAGCAGCGTTAGCGGGAGCTCCTACAATGAGCAGTTCTTC.

The J gene is TRBJ2-7, the V gene TRBV5-1; 7 bases align to TRBD2. V was pared by 4 bases and J by 4 bases, with 11 bases of the junction left unmatched. Germline V gene sequence: CDR1 SGHRS, CDR2 YFSETQ. The CDR3 covers 15 residues. CDR3 coding DNA: TGCGCCAGCAGCCAGTCTAGCGGACCAAATTACGAGCAGTACTTC. This gives the protein CASSQSSGPNYEQYF.

This clone was counted a few times. This chain links TRBV6-1 with TRBJ1-6; a weak D match, TRBD1 (6 bases). This CDR3 has 15 residues. Germline V gene lookup returns CDR1 MNHNS and CDR2 SASEGT. The V and J ends lost 1 base and 10 bases respectively, with 14 bases between them. CDR3 in amino acids: CASSEGKGGGSPLHF. CDR3 nucleotides: TGTGCCAGCAGTGAAGGCAAAGGGGGGGGATCACCCCTCCACTTT.

This sequence joins TRBV5-6 and TRBJ1-2; D is uncertain. The germline gives CDR1 SGHDT, CDR2 YYEEEE. The CDR3 runs 14 residues. V was cut by 0 bases and J by 2 bases, with 8 bases left in between. In nucleotides, the CDR3 is TGTGCCAGCAGCTTGGATGGCAGGAACTATGGCTACACCTTC. Translation: CASSLDGRNYGYTF.

The chain uses TRBV24-1 and TRBJ1-2; TRBD1 matches at 7 bases. The CDR3 consists of 17 residues. Germline CDR1 KGHDR, CDR2 SFDVKD. V lost 4 bases and J lost 3; bases outside the gene matches: 13. CDR3 in amino acids: CATSDRRQGTRDYGYTF. The CDR3 nucleotides read TGTGCCACCAGTGACCGACGACAGGGAACAAGAGACTATGGCTACACCTTC.

The chain uses TRBV14 and TRBJ1-5; 7 bases are shared with TRBD1. Germline trimming cut 4 bases from V and 1 base from J; bases unmatched to any gene: 10. CDR3 length equals 17 residues. Germline CDR1 reads SGHDN; CDR2 reads FVKESK. CDR3 in amino acids: CASSPDRKGLSNQPQHF. The CDR3 coding sequence is TGTGCCAGCAGCCCGGACAGGAAGGGTTTAAGCAATCAGCCCCAGCATTTT. Filled out from reference TRBV14 and TRBJ1-5, the complete variable domain reads EAGVTQFPSHSVIEKGQTVTLRCDPISGHDNLYWYRRVMGKEIKFLLHFVKESKQDESGMPNNRFLAERTGGTYSTLKVQPAELEDSGVYFCASSPDRKGLSNQPQHFGDGTRLSIL.

The chain uses TRBV28 and TRBJ1-5, with D tentatively TRBD1 (6 bases). Germline values: CDR1 MDHEN, CDR2 SYDVKM. Deletions cut 3 bases from V and 2 bases from J, with 14 bases between. This CDR3 has 16 residues. As DNA, the CDR3 is TGTGCCAGCAGTTTGGGGGCAGGGGCGGGCAATCAGCCCCAGCATTTT. Translation gives CASSLGAGAGNQPQHF.

This clone turned up a few times. In DNA form, the CDR3 reads TGCGCCAGCAGCCCAGGGATGCCGTCAACTAATGAAAAACTGTTTTTT. Residues: CASSPGMPSTNEKLFF. The rearrangement uses TRBV5-1 and TRBJ1-4, with a tentative D call TRBD1 (5 bases). V was shortened by 4 bases and J by 0 bases, with 13 bases between the two germline ends. The CDR3 spans 16 residues. Germline V gives CDR1 SGHRS, CDR2 YFSETQ.

The chain employs TRBV28 and TRBJ2-1; 7 bases are shared with TRBD1. Germline CDR1 reads MDHEN; CDR2 reads SYDVKM. The length of the CDR3 is 16 residues. V gave up 5 bases and J gave up 4 bases; unmatched junction bases: 11. The CDR3 spells CASSGSGTARYNEQFF. The CDR3 DNA is TGTGCCAGCAGTGGGTCCGGGACAGCGAGGTACAATGAGCAGTTCTTC.

The V and J genes are TRBV27 and TRBJ1-4, with a weak D call TRBD1 (6 bases). The CDR3 has 15 residues. CDR1 and CDR2 from the germline V gene are MNHEY and SMNVEV (reference sequence). Trimming left V 0 bases short and J 3 bases short, with 8 bases between. In nucleotides, the CDR3 is TGTGCCAGCAGTTTATCCAGGGGTGCTAATGAAAAACTGTTTTTT. Residues: CASSLSRGANEKLFF.